This T cell receptor (beta chain) was captured by sequencing in a study of T cell responses to AZD1222 COVID-19 vaccine. Findings and caveats of the study: The number of AZD1222 recipients seropositive at baseline was only five to seven. White British people made up most donors, females outnumbered males, and clonal diversity was possibly underestimated.

Germline loops: CDR1 SGHNT, CDR2 YYREEE (reference sequence). The germline V and J ends were trimmed by 3 bases and 4 bases, with 10 bases remaining between them. The CDR3 sequence is 14 residues long. Details on this clone: Its antigen is not known.

Data came from immunoSEQ multiplex PCR; TCRdb stores just in-frame clones and leaves some out. The sample shows about 86,000 clones, roughly 90% of them seen only once. V and J are TRBV5-4 and TRBJ1-4; no definite D call. The material sequenced was peripheral blood, taken 28 days after the second AZD1222 dose. The TCR comes from an adult who received the AZD1222 COVID-19 vaccine. The CDR3 DNA follows: TGTGCCAGCAGCTCAATGGACGGTAATGAAAAACTGTTTTTT. Translated: CASSSMDGNEKLFF. Full variable domain (outside the CDR3, taken from reference TRBV5-4 and TRBJ1-4): ETGVTQSPTHLIKTRGQQVTLRCSSQSGHNTVSWYQQALGQGPQFIFQYYREEENGRGNFPPRFSGLQFPNYSSELNVNALELDDSALYLCASSSMDGNEKLFFGSGTQLSVL.